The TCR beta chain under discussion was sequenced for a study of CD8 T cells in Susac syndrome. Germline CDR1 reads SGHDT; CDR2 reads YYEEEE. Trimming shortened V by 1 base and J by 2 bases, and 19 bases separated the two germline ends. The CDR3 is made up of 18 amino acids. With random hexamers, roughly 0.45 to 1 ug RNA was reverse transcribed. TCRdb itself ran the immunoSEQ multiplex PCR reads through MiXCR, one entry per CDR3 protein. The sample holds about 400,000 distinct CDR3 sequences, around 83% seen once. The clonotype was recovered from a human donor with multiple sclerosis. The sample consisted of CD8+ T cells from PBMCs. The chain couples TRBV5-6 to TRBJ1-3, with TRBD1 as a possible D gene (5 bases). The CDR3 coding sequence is TGTGCCAGCAGCTTGAGCTTCGGGGACCTGCATCCTGGAAACACCATATATTTT. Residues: CASSLSFGDLHPGNTIYF.